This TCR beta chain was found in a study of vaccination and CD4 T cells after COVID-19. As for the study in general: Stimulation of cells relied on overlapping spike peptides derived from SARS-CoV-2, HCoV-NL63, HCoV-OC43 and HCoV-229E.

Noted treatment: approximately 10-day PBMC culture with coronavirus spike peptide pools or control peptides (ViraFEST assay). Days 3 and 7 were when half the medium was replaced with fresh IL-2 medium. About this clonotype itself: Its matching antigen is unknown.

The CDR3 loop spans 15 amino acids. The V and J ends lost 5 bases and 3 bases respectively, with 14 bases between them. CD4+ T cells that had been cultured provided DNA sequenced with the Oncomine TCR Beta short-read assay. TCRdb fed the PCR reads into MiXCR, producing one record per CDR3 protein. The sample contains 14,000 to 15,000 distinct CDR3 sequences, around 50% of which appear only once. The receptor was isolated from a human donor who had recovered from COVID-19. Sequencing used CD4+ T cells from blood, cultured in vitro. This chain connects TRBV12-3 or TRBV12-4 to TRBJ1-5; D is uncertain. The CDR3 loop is CASSPSFGANQPQHF. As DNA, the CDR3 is TGTGCCAGCAGTCCGTCGTTTGGTGCCAATCAGCCCCAGCATTTT.